The T cell receptor (beta chain) described here comes from a study of T-cell memory formation after mild COVID-19. For the study at large: TCR clusters were mostly donor specific. Study-wide findings and caveats: Prior to infection, memory already included some responding clones, suggesting cross-reactive memory joined.

This clonotype was seen many times. As yet, its antigen is unknown. V was clipped by 9 bases and J by 4 bases; unmatched bases: 10. The CDR3 has 15 amino acids. Germline CDR1 reads SGHRS; CDR2 reads YFSETQ. 5'RACE primed from the constant segment yielded TCR alpha and TCR beta cDNA libraries bearing sample barcodes and UMIs. TCRdb re-derived calls from the 5' RACE reads in MiXCR, one entry per CDR3 protein. This table has 150,000 or so distinct CDR3 sequences, roughly 10% appearing once. Sequencing was done on a sample of PBMCs or a T cell subset sorted from them (not recorded which). The source of this sequence is a man in his late teens or twenties who had mild COVID-19 (a few samples of this study predate the infection). Cell type and time point are not known. This rearrangement joins TRBV5-1 to TRBJ2-2; 9 nucleotides agree with TRBD2. This CDR3 is CATNNGGRGTGELFF. The CDR3, as DNA: TGCGCCACCAACAACGGCGGGAGGGGCACCGGGGAGCTGTTTTTT.